The rows below give T cell receptor beta chains drawn from one sample of a study of regulatory T cells in long-lasting Graves disease. TCRdb passed the multiplex PCR reads through MiXCR, listing each CDR3 protein once. Here the sample spans around 470,000 distinct CDR3 sequences, 14% being singletons. These sequences were also reported in another study, on T cells in Graves' hyperthyroidism and ophthalmopathy.

Sequencing was performed on peripheral blood mononuclear cells (PBMCs), taken at new diagnosis, from a patient treated with antithyroid drugs. These TCRs come from a woman between 50 and 59 years old with Graves disease. Each CDR3 is given with its conserved first and last residue. The D gene is left open where the match is weak. The size field reads once, few, many or a size class.

D gene: TRBD2; J gene: TRBJ2-7; clone size: many; V gene: TRBV28; CDR3 protein: CASSLSGLAGGGSYEQYF; CDR3 DNA: TGTGCCAGCAGTCTAAGCGGACTAGCGGGAGGTGGCTCCTACGAGCAGTACTTC
D gene: TRBD2; J gene: TRBJ2-3; clone size: many; V gene: TRBV28; CDR3 protein: CASSFLAGGGDTQYF; CDR3 DNA: TGTGCCAGCAGTTTTCTAGCGGGAGGTGGGGATACGCAGTATTTT
D gene: .; J gene: TRBJ2-1; clone size: many; V gene: TRBV28; CDR3 protein: CASSSASDLTNEQFF; CDR3 DNA: TGTGCCAGCAGTTCAGCATCCGACCTCACCAATGAGCAGTTCTTC
D gene: .; J gene: TRBJ2-1; clone size: many; V gene: TRBV11-2; CDR3 protein: CASSLEGVGNEQFF; CDR3 DNA: TGTGCCAGCAGCTTAGAGGGAGTAGGGAATGAGCAGTTCTTC
D gene: TRBD2; J gene: TRBJ2-7; clone size: many; V gene: TRBV2; CDR3 protein: CASSILAGTYEQYF; CDR3 DNA: TGTGCCAGCAGTATTCTAGCGGGAACCTACGAGCAGTACTTC
D gene: TRBD2; J gene: TRBJ2-7; clone size: few; V gene: TRBV10-2; CDR3 protein: CASAPTRGGSYEQYF; CDR3 DNA: TGCGCCAGCGCGCCAACCCGGGGGGGGTCCTACGAGCAGTACTTC
D gene: .; J gene: TRBJ2-2; clone size: many; V gene: TRBV6-1; CDR3 protein: CASRLVGPNTGELFF; CDR3 DNA: TGTGCCAGCAGACTAGTGGGACCGAACACCGGGGAGCTGTTTTTT
D gene: TRBD1; J gene: TRBJ1-1; clone size: many; V gene: TRBV12-3/TRBV12-4; CDR3 protein: CASSPAGTANTEAFF; CDR3 DNA: TGTGCCAGCAGTCCCGCCGGGACAGCGAACACTGAAGCTTTCTTT
D gene: TRBD1; J gene: TRBJ2-2; clone size: many; V gene: TRBV5-1; CDR3 protein: CASSRAGVGQENTGELFF; CDR3 DNA: TGCGCCAGCAGCAGGGCCGGGGTGGGACAGGAGAACACCGGGGAGCTGTTTTTT
D gene: .; J gene: TRBJ2-5; clone size: many; V gene: TRBV7-9; CDR3 protein: CASSLERANRDF; CDR3 DNA: TGTGCCAGCAGCTTAGAAAGAGCTAACAGAGACTTC
D gene: .; J gene: TRBJ2-3; clone size: many; V gene: TRBV2; CDR3 protein: CASSEVPDDVDTQYF; CDR3 DNA: TGTGCCAGCAGTGAAGTGCCGGACGACGTGGATACGCAGTATTTT
D gene: TRBD2; J gene: TRBJ2-7; clone size: many; V gene: TRBV9; CDR3 protein: CASSVEERESAEQYF; CDR3 DNA: TGTGCCAGCAGCGTAGAGGAGCGGGAGTCAGCCGAGCAGTACTTC